This T cell receptor beta chain was sequenced in a study of shared clonotypes between healthy human individuals. In the study overall: Three plates were used per donor for CD4 naive, three for CD4 memory, two for CD8 naive and one for CD8 memory.

Each cell subset's genomic DNA was divided evenly among several immunoSEQ plates. In the authors' methods: Junction-only immunoSEQ data arrived without quality scores, meaning filtering differed. Generated by immunoSEQ multiplex PCR, the TCRdb table keeps only in-frame clones and is missing some. V, J and clone size are those of that table, while D and trimming were read from the DNA. Among approximately 1,000,000 clones listed, about four fifths were seen once. The CDR3 has 15 residues. CDR1 and CDR2 from the germline V gene are MGHDK and SYGVNS. J lost 5 bases, V lost 7 bases, and 8 bases had no gene match. Each of the donors was a healthy adult who was HIV-negative and had not had a recent acute infection or vaccination.

The sequenced sample was memory CD4+ T cells from PBMCs. Regarding subset: CD45RA-negative fraction. The TCR sequence derives from a man aged 18-30 years in good health. Some clones in this sample may be carry-over from other donors' samples. This chain connects TRBV25-1 to TRBJ1-6; 7 bases are shared with TRBD1. The CDR3 sequence: CASTKTGLDNSPLHF. CDR3 DNA sequence: TGTGCCAGCACCAAGACAGGGTTAGATAATTCACCCCTCCACTTT.